Below, one T cell receptor beta chain is given with its context. The antigen is unknown. The data derive from a study of CD8 T cells in ankylosing spondylitis. Study observations and caveats: What appeared characteristic of ankylosing spondylitis blood was a TCR beta motif of under 10 highly homologous variants. Relatively rare in peripheral blood, disease-linked clones were also CD8+. Matched ankylosing spondylitis synovial fluid reportedly contained a significantly enriched population of disease-linked clones.

CDR3 length: 14 residues. The V end was cut by 4 bases, the J end by 6 bases, with 13 bases between. Germline assignment: CDR1 ENHRY and CDR2 SYGVKD. In TCRdb, the 5' RACE reads were re-called with MiXCR into one record per CDR3 protein. The sample holds roughly 470,000 distinct CDR3 sequences; about 24% are singletons and the top ten take 0.85% to 1%. The chain is built from TRBV10-3 and TRBJ2-1, with D perhaps being TRBD1 or TRBD2 (5 bases each). The clonotype comes from a male donor with ankylosing spondylitis. What was sequenced was blood, either unsorted or a sorted T cell fraction (not recorded which). Written as DNA, the CDR3 is TGTGCCATCAGTGGATCTGGGACCACCAATGAGCAGTTCTTC. It is translated as CAISGSGTTNEQFF.